These 25 T cell receptor beta chains were sequenced from one sample in a study of cytomegalovirus exposure and HLA in healthy donors. The PCR ran on 60 Vbeta and 13 Jbeta primers. Profiled with immunoSEQ multiplex PCR; TCRdb holds only in-frame clones, not every one. The repertoire holds approximately 81,000 clones, with around four fifths as singletons. Sequencing input: PBMCs. The receptors come from a man in his fifties in good health and CMV-seropositive.

Comment on this clone: Within the sample, other DNA sequences also encode this same CDR3. The V and J genes are TRBV11-3 and TRBJ2-7; possibly TRBD1 for D (6 bases). CDR3 length: 13 residues. Germline lookup yields CDR1 SGHNT and CDR2 YENEEA. V lost 5 bases and J 2 bases, leaving 10 bases between the germline ends. In nucleotides, the CDR3 is TGTGCCAGCAGCCCTCCAGGGGCCTACGAGCAGTACTTC. Its protein product is CASSPPGAYEQYF.

This chain joins TRBV19 and TRBJ1-5; possible D gene TRBD1, 6 bases. Trimming pared 5 bases from V and 4 bases from J, leaving 9 bases between. Germline V gene sequence: CDR1 LNHDA, CDR2 SQIVND (reference sequence). The CDR3 loop spans 13 amino acids. The CDR3: CASSFDRNQPQHF. CDR3 coding DNA: TGTGCCAGTAGTTTCGACAGGAATCAGCCCCAGCATTTT.

The CDR3, as DNA: TGCGCCAGCAGCCCGTCCGACAGTGAAGCTTTCTTT. Residues: CASSPSDSEAFF. The chain links TRBV5-1 to TRBJ1-1; TRBD1 might be the D (5 bases). V was clipped by 4 bases and J by 7 bases, with 11 bases between them. CDR3 length: 12 residues. The V gene's germline CDR1 is SGHRS and CDR2 YFSETQ.

The rearrangement links TRBV9 to TRBJ1-6; perhaps TRBD1 as D (6 bases). Trimming cost V 3 bases and J 8 bases, with 15 bases left between them. In germline, CDR1 is SGDLS, CDR2 YYNGEE. CDR3 length: 15 residues. CDR3 loop: CASSAKTGPDSPLHF. The CDR3 bases are TGTGCCAGCAGCGCGAAGACAGGCCCCGATTCACCCCTCCACTTT.

The chain joins TRBV6-6 to TRBJ2-7; TRBD1 matches 9 bases. In germline, CDR1 is MNHNY, CDR2 SVGAGI (reference sequence). V gave up 7 bases and J gave up 2 bases; unmatched junction bases: 3. The CDR3 sequence is 13 residues long. CDR3 region: CASTRTGAYEQYF. The CDR3, as DNA: TGTGCCAGCACCCGGACAGGGGCCTACGAGCAGTACTTC.

This clone has just one count. V gene TRBV11-3 combines with J gene TRBJ2-2, with D unclear. The CDR3 covers 11 residues. V was trimmed by 5 bases and J by 5 bases, leaving 3 bases between them. Germline V gene data show CDR1 as SGHNT and CDR2 as YENEEA. The CDR3: CASSATGELFF. CDR3 sequence (DNA): TGTGCCAGCAGCGCGACCGGGGAGCTGTTTTTT.

CDR3 DNA: TGTGCCAGCAGTGGAGACAGGGTGCGTAAATACGAGCAGTACTTC. This translates into CASSGDRVRKYEQYF. The chain uses TRBV25-1 and TRBJ2-7; 7 nucleotides line up with TRBD1. The germline V gene has CDR1 MGHDK and CDR2 SYGVNS. The CDR3 spans 15 residues. The V and J ends lost 4 bases and 4 bases, in that order; junction bases with no gene match: 10.

The CDR3 coding sequence is TGCGCCAGCAGCTTGGGTGGACAGGGACTCCGGGCCTATGGCTACACCTTC. This gives the protein CASSLGGQGLRAYGYTF. The chain couples TRBV5-1 to TRBJ1-2; 8 positions match TRBD1. The CDR3 runs 17 residues. V was pared by 0 bases and J by 4 bases, with 11 bases of the junction left unmatched. The germline V gene encodes CDR1 SGHRS and CDR2 YFSETQ.

The chain has TRBV28 and TRBJ2-1, with TRBD1 identical over 10 bases. CDR3 length: 14 amino acids. Germline CDR1 is MDHEN and CDR2 is SYDVKM. Unmatched junction bases numbered 6, after V lost 4 bases and J lost 9 bases. The chain's CDR3 is CASSSRTGGSEQFF. CDR3 DNA sequence: TGTGCCAGCAGTTCCAGGACAGGGGGGAGTGAGCAGTTCTTC.

The V call is TRBV21-1, the J call TRBJ1-2; the listed D gene, TRBD1, was not tested against the DNA. TRBV21-1 is a known pseudogene. The CDR3 runs to 16 residues. CDR3 DNA sequence: TGTGCCAGCAGCACATTAACCGGGACAGGGGGCGGTGGCTACACCTTC. It encodes CASSTLTGTGGGGYTF.

This clone was seen more than once but under ten times. The gene calls are TRBV6-5 and TRBJ1-5; no reliable D call. Trimming stripped 6 bases from V and 5 bases from J, with 11 bases between. Germline CDR1 reads MNHEY; CDR2 reads SVGAGI. The CDR3 loop spans 13 amino acids. The CDR3, as DNA: TGTGCCAGCAGCCCAACAGAGTATCAGCCCCAGCATTTT. The encoded protein is CASSPTEYQPQHF.

This clone was counted only a few times. This CDR3 reads CASSQITGKSGELFF. Here the CDR3 DNA reads TGTGCCAGCAGCCAAATTACGGGAAAATCCGGGGAGCTGTTTTTT. This chain connects TRBV11-2 to TRBJ2-2, with D tentatively TRBD2 (5 bases). Germline CDR1 and CDR2: SGHAT and FQNNGV. The CDR3 spans 15 residues. The germline V and J ends were trimmed by 5 bases and 6 bases, with 16 bases remaining between them.

The rearrangement uses TRBV18 and TRBJ2-7; 7 positions agree with TRBD1. V was clipped by 6 bases and J by 2 bases; unmatched bases: 10. The length of the CDR3 is 15 residues. CDR1 is KGHSH and CDR2 is LQKENI in the germline V gene. The chain's CDR3 is CASSYDRVRTYEQYF. In DNA, the CDR3 is TGTGCCAGCTCCTATGACAGGGTAAGGACCTACGAGCAGTACTTC.

J is TRBJ2-5 and V is TRBV18, with 12 bases identical to TRBD2. The CDR3 runs to 15 residues. Germline V gene sequence: CDR1 KGHSH, CDR2 LQKENI. V dropped 3 bases and J dropped 2; count of bases not matched to a gene: 1. The CDR3, as DNA: TGTGCCAGCTCACCTGGGACTAGCGGGCAAGAGACCCAGTACTTC. It is translated as CASSPGTSGQETQYF.

This clone occurred a few times. This chain uses TRBV19 with TRBJ1-5; 9 bases align to TRBD1. Germline loops: CDR1 LNHDA, CDR2 SQIVND (reference sequence). The V segment lost 6 bases and the J segment 5 bases; nucleotides outside the gene matches: 11. The CDR3 runs 16 residues. CDR3 region: CASSRMGQGEDQPQHF. The CDR3 bases are TGTGCCAGTAGCCGAATGGGACAGGGAGAAGATCAGCCCCAGCATTTT.

The CDR3 region is CASRDGGTYEQYF. As DNA, the CDR3 is TGTGCCAGTAGGGACGGAGGGACCTACGAGCAGTACTTC. This chain links TRBV19 with TRBJ2-7; maybe TRBD2 (6 bases). This CDR3 comprises 13 residues. Germline lookup yields CDR1 LNHDA and CDR2 SQIVND (reference sequence). Trimming took 6 bases from V and 2 from J, leaving 11 bases between them.

The chain joins TRBV7-9 to TRBJ2-2, with D maybe TRBD1 (5 bases). Germline lookup yields CDR1 SEHNR and CDR2 FQNEAQ (reference sequence). The CDR3 contains 16 residues. V lost 6 bases to trimming and J lost 7 bases, with 21 bases between them. The DNA of the CDR3 is TGTGCCAGCAGGCGTGCCCCCTCCCAGGGCGGCGGGGAGCTGTTTTTT. This gives the protein CASRRAPSQGGGELFF.

This chain joins TRBV9 and TRBJ2-5; TRBD2 matches 8 bases. The junction had 15 bases not matched to a gene; V was cut back by 3 bases and J by 5 bases. CDR3 length: 17 amino acids. Germline lookup yields CDR1 SGDLS and CDR2 YYNGEE. This chain's CDR3 is CASSAAFPGGVVETQYF. In nucleotides, the CDR3 is TGTGCCAGCAGCGCTGCTTTTCCGGGGGGGGTGGTTGAGACCCAGTACTTC.

This sequence joins TRBV25-1 and TRBJ1-2, with D perhaps TRBD1 (6 bases). Looked up from germline, CDR1 is MGHDK and CDR2 is SYGVNS. V lost 4 bases, J lost 5 bases, and 20 bases lay in between. CDR3 length: 16 amino acids. CDR3 sequence reads: CASSGSTGSDRYGYTF. As DNA, the CDR3 is TGTGCCAGCAGTGGATCGACAGGATCGGATCGATATGGCTACACCTTC.

Here the CDR3 DNA reads TGTGCCTGGAGGCCGGGACTAGCGGTCACAGATACGCAGTATTTT. Its translation: CAWRPGLAVTDTQYF. V gene TRBV30 combines with J gene TRBJ2-3; 11 nucleotides line up with TRBD2. Trimming cost V 3 bases and J 2 bases; bases outside gene matches: 4. Germline CDR1 GTSNPN, CDR2 SVGIG (reference sequence). The CDR3 is 15 amino acids.

This clone has a single count. The chain employs TRBV5-1 and TRBJ2-3; D is perhaps TRBD2 (5 bases). The V gene lost 2 bases and the J gene lost 6 bases, with 13 bases spanning the gap. Per the germline V gene, CDR1 is SGHRS and CDR2 is YFSETQ. The CDR3 runs to 14 residues. The CDR3 bases are TGCGCCAGCAGCTTCAAGGCTAGCTTGGATACGCAGTATTTT. Amino acid sequence: CASSFKASLDTQYF.

This clone was found a few times. The genes are TRBV5-1 and TRBJ1-4; the D is unclear. Trimming took off 0 bases at V and 7 bases at J, with 22 bases between the two ends. The CDR3 sequence is 18 residues long. The germline CDR1 and CDR2 sequences are SGHRS and YFSETQ. In DNA, the CDR3 is TGCGCCAGCAGCTTGGCCCCCCAAAACTCAATCCGAGGTGAAAAACTGTTTTTT. Amino acids: CASSLAPQNSIRGEKLFF.

The chain employs TRBV9 and TRBJ2-2; no firm D call. The CDR3 is 13 residues long. CDR1 SGDLS and CDR2 YYNGEE come from the germline V gene. Trimming took off 0 bases at V and 6 bases at J, with 6 bases between the two ends. In DNA form, the CDR3 reads TGTGCCAGCAGCGTAGTTGCGGCCGGGGAGCTGTTTTTT. Translated, it gives CASSVVAAGELFF.

The V call is TRBV13, the J call TRBJ2-7; TRBD1 matches at 7 bases. Looked up from germline, CDR1 is PRHDT and CDR2 is FYEKMQ (reference sequence). Trimming removed 5 bases from V and 6 bases from J; junction bases left unmatched: 7. The CDR3 is 13 amino acids. This chain's CDR3 is CASSKRQGLEQYF. The DNA for the CDR3 is TGTGCCAGCAGCAAAAGACAGGGTCTCGAGCAGTACTTC.

This clone was found a few times. The J gene is TRBJ1-2, the V gene TRBV14; a possible D gene is TRBD1 (6 bases). In germline, CDR1 is SGHDN, CDR2 FVKESK. This CDR3 contains 15 residues. The ends were cut back, 1 base at V and 7 bases at J, with 16 bases in the middle. For the CDR3, the DNA is TGTGCCAGCAGCCAAGTCTTACTGGGGGCGAGTGGCTACACCTTC. This codes for CASSQVLLGASGYTF.